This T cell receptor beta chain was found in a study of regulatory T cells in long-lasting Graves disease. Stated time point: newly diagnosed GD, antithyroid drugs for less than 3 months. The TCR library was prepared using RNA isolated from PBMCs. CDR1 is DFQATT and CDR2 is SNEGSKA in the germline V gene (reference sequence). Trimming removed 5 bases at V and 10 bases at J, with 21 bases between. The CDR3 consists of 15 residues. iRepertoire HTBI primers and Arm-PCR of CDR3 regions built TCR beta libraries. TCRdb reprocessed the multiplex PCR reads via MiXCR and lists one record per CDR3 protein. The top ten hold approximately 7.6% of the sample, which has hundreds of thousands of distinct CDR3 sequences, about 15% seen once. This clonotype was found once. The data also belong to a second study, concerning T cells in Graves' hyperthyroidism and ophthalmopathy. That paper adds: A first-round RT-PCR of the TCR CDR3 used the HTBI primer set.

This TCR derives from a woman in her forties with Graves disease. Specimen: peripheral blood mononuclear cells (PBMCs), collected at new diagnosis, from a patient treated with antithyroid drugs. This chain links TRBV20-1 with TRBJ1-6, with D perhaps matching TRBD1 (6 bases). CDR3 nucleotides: TGCAGTGCTGGCCGTCTGGGTGGGGGCAACTCACCCCTCCACTTT. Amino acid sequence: CSAGRLGGGNSPLHF.